One and the same sample provided the 15 T cell receptor beta chains below, sequenced in a study of shared clonotypes between healthy human individuals. Assay: immunoSEQ multiplex PCR; the TCRdb copy retains only in-frame clones and omits some. The sample has hundreds of thousands of clones, around 79% seen once. Sequenced sample: PBMCs. These receptors were collected from a woman between 40 and 50 years old in good health. Some clones in this sample may be carry-over from other donors' samples.

This chain links TRBV4-3 with TRBJ2-7, with TRBD2 as a possible D gene (6 bases). Trimming shortened V by 0 bases and J by 9 bases, and 15 bases separated the two germline ends. The germline gives CDR1 LGHNA, CDR2 YSLEER. The CDR3 loop spans 14 amino acids. DNA for the CDR3: TGCGCCAGCAGCCAAGAAAGCACCCCTAGCGTGCAGTACTTC. This gives the protein CASSQESTPSVQYF.

As DNA, the CDR3 is TGTGCCAGCAGCTTCGGGGGTTCAGATACGCAGTATTTT. The encoded protein is CASSFGGSDTQYF. This rearrangement joins TRBV11-1 to TRBJ2-3; D is possibly TRBD2 (6 bases). This CDR3 region has 13 residues. The germline V and J ends were trimmed by 3 bases and 4 bases, with 8 bases remaining between them. Germline V CDR1 and CDR2: SGHAT, FQDESV (reference sequence).

This chain joins TRBV9 and TRBJ2-3, with D possibly matching TRBD2 (6 bases). Germline V lookup: CDR1 SGDLS, CDR2 YYNGEE. This CDR3 has 15 residues. V lost 4 bases and J 0 bases, leaving 12 bases between the germline ends. CDR3 loop: CASSLGGKSTDTQYF. The CDR3 DNA reads TGTGCCAGCAGCCTCGGCGGGAAAAGCACAGATACGCAGTATTTT. Variable domain in full (rest from reference TRBV9 and TRBJ2-3): DSGVTQTPKHLITATGQRVTLRCSPRSGDLSVYWYQQSLDQGLQFLIQYYNGEERAKGNILERFSAQQFPDLHSELNLSSLELGDSALYFCASSLGGKSTDTQYFGPGTRLTVL.

Notes on this clone: The sample carries other DNA sequences with the same CDR3. The V call is TRBV11-2, the J call TRBJ2-7; D might be TRBD2 (5 bases). The CDR3 sequence is 15 residues long. V gave up 5 bases and J gave up 0 bases, with 14 bases separating them. Per germline, CDR1 SGHAT and CDR2 FQNNGV. The chain's CDR3 is CASSLDRGSSYEQYF. CDR3 DNA: TGTGCCAGCAGCCTTGACCGAGGGAGCTCCTACGAGCAGTACTTC.

This chain links TRBV2 with TRBJ1-1, with D hard to call. CDR1 SNHLY and CDR2 FYNNEI come from the germline V gene. CDR3 length: 15 residues. Trimming pared 6 bases from V and 1 base from J, leaving 15 bases between. The CDR3 reads CASRAVGLKNTEAFF. The CDR3, as DNA: TGTGCCAGCAGGGCGGTTGGTTTAAAGAACACTGAAGCTTTCTTT.

This clone occurred many times. V usage is TRBV15 and J usage is TRBJ1-5; 7 bases are a match to TRBD1. CDR1 is LNHNV and CDR2 is YYDKDF in the germline V gene (reference sequence). The CDR3 has 15 amino acids. V shed 1 base, J shed 3 bases, and the junction held 3 bases outside the gene matches. The CDR3 nucleotides read TGTGCCACCAGCAGAGCCCAGGGGGACAATCAGCCCCAGCATTTT. It specifies CATSRAQGDNQPQHF.

The chain employs TRBV6-5 and TRBJ2-6, with a possible D match to TRBD2 (6 bases). The V and J ends lost 10 bases and 1 base respectively, with 14 bases between them. The CDR3 loop spans 15 amino acids. Germline CDR1 MNHEY, CDR2 SVGAGI. The CDR3 DNA follows: TGTGCCACCGCGGGACGCCCTTCTGGGGCCAACGTCCTGACTTTC. This sequence encodes CATAGRPSGANVLTF.

CDR3 region: CASSRTQQETQYF. DNA for the CDR3: TGTGCCAGCAGCAGGACCCAGCAAGAGACCCAGTACTTC. J is TRBJ2-5 and V is TRBV7-2; D is ambiguous. V lost 5 bases, J lost 2 bases, and 9 bases lay in between. The CDR3 loop spans 13 amino acids. Germline assignment: CDR1 SGHTA and CDR2 FQGNSA.

The V gene is TRBV19, the J gene TRBJ2-7; D perhaps matches TRBD1 (6 bases). V was shortened by 6 bases and J by 4 bases, with 19 bases between the two germline ends. The germline V gene has CDR1 LNHDA and CDR2 SQIVND (reference sequence). The CDR3 consists of 15 residues. The CDR3 region is CASSPHGQTVYEQYF. In DNA, the CDR3 is TGTGCCAGTAGCCCCCACGGACAGACGGTTTACGAGCAGTACTTC.

This clone has just one count. The V call is TRBV4-2, the J call TRBJ2-3; either TRBD1 or TRBD2 may fit D (5 bases each). Trimming cost V 3 bases and J 2 bases, with 15 bases left between them. Germline V gene lookup returns CDR1 LGHNA and CDR2 YNFKEQ. The CDR3 length is 16 residues. CDR3 nucleotides: TGTGCCAGCAGCCAGTCCCGGGACGGACACACAGATACGCAGTATTTT. Residues: CASSQSRDGHTDTQYF.

The rearrangement uses TRBV11-2 and TRBJ2-1; 8 bases are a match to TRBD2. The CDR3 covers 14 residues. The germline V gene has CDR1 SGHAT and CDR2 FQNNGV. V was clipped by 8 bases and J by 7 bases; unmatched bases: 10. The CDR3 coding sequence is TGTGCCAGCGGACCAGCGGGAGTCGAAAATGAGCAGTTCTTC. Encoded protein: CASGPAGVENEQFF.

This rearrangement joins TRBV7-3 to TRBJ2-7, with 12 nucleotides matching TRBD2. The CDR3 is 14 amino acids. V lost 6 bases to trimming and J lost 2 bases; unmatched junction nucleotides: 2. Germline lookup yields CDR1 SGHTA and CDR2 FQGTGA. The CDR3 here is CASSLAGGAYEQYF. CDR3 sequence (DNA): TGTGCCAGCAGTCTAGCGGGAGGGGCCTACGAGCAGTACTTC.

V gene TRBV5-8 combines with J gene TRBJ2-1; 12 nucleotides line up with TRBD2. The V gene's germline CDR1 is SGHTS and CDR2 YDEGEE. V gave up 4 bases and J gave up 4 bases; unmatched junction bases: 9. There are 17 residues in the CDR3. CDR3 sequence (DNA): TGTGCCAGCAGCCCCCGACTAGCGGGAGTTGGGTACAATGAGCAGTTCTTC. Its translation is CASSPRLAGVGYNEQFF.

The chain has TRBV11-2 and TRBJ2-1; tentatively, D is TRBD1 (5 bases). The CDR3 contains 15 residues. The V end was cut by 7 bases, the J end by 2 bases, with 15 bases between. CDR1 SGHAT and CDR2 FQNNGV come from the germline V gene. In DNA, the CDR3 is TGTGCCAGCACCGCAGACAGCTTTCCCTACAATGAGCAGTTCTTC. Amino acid sequence: CASTADSFPYNEQFF.

This clone was recorded only once. This chain uses TRBV5-1 with TRBJ1-1; D is ambiguous. Germline V gene sequence: CDR1 SGHRS, CDR2 YFSETQ. The length of the CDR3 is 13 residues. Trimming took off 3 bases at V and 2 bases at J, with 8 bases between the two ends. CDR3 loop: CASSWGVNTEAFF. CDR3 nucleotide sequence: TGCGCCAGCAGCTGGGGAGTCAACACTGAAGCTTTCTTT.